This entry lists 17 T cell receptor beta chains sequenced from one sample in a study of early T cells in non-severe SARS-CoV-2 infection. Using its own MiXCR run on the 5' RACE reads, TCRdb lists one record per CDR3 protein. This sample has 45,000 to 50,000 distinct CDR3 sequences, with roughly 5.5% found just once. Sequencing used whole blood. The source of these receptors is an adult who was a healthcare worker with PCR-confirmed SARS-CoV-2 infection or an uninfected control (not recorded which).

This sequence joins TRBV6-6 and TRBJ2-7; D is unresolved. Germline V gene sequence: CDR1 MNHNY, CDR2 SVGAGI (reference sequence). Deletions cut 0 bases from V and 2 bases from J, with 11 bases between. The CDR3 has 15 residues. The CDR3: CASSYSGTDPYEQYF. CDR3 nucleotide sequence: TGTGCCAGCAGTTACTCAGGCACAGACCCCTACGAGCAGTACTTC.

This clonotype was observed many times. The chain combines TRBV5-1 with TRBJ1-2; 7 nucleotides line up with TRBD1. CDR1 and CDR2 from the germline V gene are SGHRS and YFSETQ. CDR3 length equals 13 residues. The V and J ends lost 1 base and 7 bases, in that order; junction bases with no gene match: 4. In DNA, the CDR3 is TGCGCCAGCAGCTTGACAGGGGTTGCTGGCTACACCTTC. Translating it yields CASSLTGVAGYTF.

With respect to this clonotype: A much bigger clone sits one base away, suggesting this may be a read error. Here the CDR3 omits its conserved ending phenylalanine or tryptophan, so a read error is the likely source. J is TRBJ1-1 and V is TRBV20-1; maybe TRBD1 (5 bases). Germline V CDR1 and CDR2: DFQATT, SNEGSKA (reference sequence). Trimming stripped 0 bases from V and 1 base from J, with 12 bases between. There are 15 residues in the CDR3. This CDR3 reads CSARDRGDSNTEAFL. For the CDR3, the DNA is TGCAGTGCTAGAGATCGCGGGGACTCGAACACTGAAGCTTTCTTA.

The chain employs TRBV11-2 and TRBJ1-1, with a tentative D call TRBD1 (5 bases). The CDR3 length is 14 residues. Germline loops: CDR1 SGHAT, CDR2 FQNNGV. The V and J ends lost 2 bases and 7 bases respectively, with 14 bases between them. Here the CDR3 reads CASSLRLSGLEAFF. CDR3 sequence (DNA): TGTGCCAGCAGCTTAAGGTTGTCGGGACTTGAAGCTTTCTTT.

This clonotype was observed at least ten times. The rearrangement uses TRBV30 and TRBJ1-5; no reliable D call. Trimming removed 4 bases from V and 7 bases from J, with 14 bases in between. CDR1 GTSNPN and CDR2 SVGIG come from the germline V gene (reference sequence). The CDR3 loop spans 13 amino acids. CDR3 residues: CAWTSTGGQPQHF. The CDR3 bases are TGTGCCTGGACTTCCACCGGCGGGCAGCCCCAGCATTTT. Full variable domain (remainder filled in from reference TRBV30 and TRBJ1-5): SQTIHQWPATLVQPVGSPLSLECTVEGTSNPNLYWYRQAAGRGLQLLFYSVGIGQISSEVPQNLSASRPQDRQFILSSKKLLLSDSGFYLCAWTSTGGQPQHFGDGTRLSIL.

CDR3 region: CAIEGRGTDTQYF. The DNA for the CDR3 is TGTGCCATCGAGGGGAGGGGAACAGATACGCAGTATTTT. The genes are TRBV10-3 and TRBJ2-3, with 7 bases matching TRBD2. The CDR3 extends over 13 amino acids. V lost 8 bases, J lost 3 bases, and 5 bases stayed unmatched. The germline gives CDR1 ENHRY, CDR2 SYGVKD.

Many counts were recorded for this clonotype. The J gene is TRBJ1-1, the V gene TRBV12-3 or TRBV12-4; D gene ambiguous. Between the trimmed V and J ends, which lost 8 bases and 8 bases, there was a span of 15 bases. This CDR3 contains 12 residues. CDR3: CASCPASWEAFF. In nucleotides, the CDR3 is TGTGCCAGCTGCCCGGCCTCCTGGGAAGCTTTCTTT.

In this sample, this clonotype turned up a few times. The gene calls are TRBV7-8 and TRBJ1-1; possible D gene TRBD1, 6 bases. CDR1 SGHVS and CDR2 FQNEAQ come from the germline V gene. The CDR3 is 15 residues long. Trimming shortened V by 1 base and J by 0 bases, and 9 bases separated the two germline ends. The CDR3 DNA reads TGTGCCAGCAGCTTAGACGGGGGCATGAACACTGAAGCTTTCTTT. Protein: CASSLDGGMNTEAFF.

This clonotype was seen ten or more times. The chain recombines TRBV11-2 with TRBJ1-2, with 11 bases aligning to TRBD1. Trimming took 4 bases from V and 2 from J; bases not matched to a gene: 15. The CDR3 contains 19 residues. Per germline, CDR1 SGHAT and CDR2 FQNNGV. CDR3 sequence reads: CASSWLKDRGPSENYGYTF. CDR3 nucleotides: TGTGCCAGCAGCTGGCTGAAGGACAGGGGGCCATCCGAAAACTATGGCTACACCTTC.

Note on this clonotype: This may come from a read error, since a much larger clone is one base off. The CDR3 sequence is CASSSRAGQRRNNEQFF. CDR3 nucleotide sequence: TGTGCCAGCAGCTCTAGAGCCGGACAGAGGCGCAACAATGAGCAGTTCTTC. The chain couples TRBV7-2 to TRBJ2-1; D possibly corresponds to TRBD1 (6 bases). V shed 4 bases and J shed 5 bases, with 21 bases lying between them. Germline-derived CDR1 and CDR2 are SGHTA and FQGNSA. This CDR3 has 17 amino acids.

This clonotype was counted many times. The chain is built from TRBV29-1 and TRBJ2-7, with 7 bases that match TRBD1. Germline assignment: CDR1 SQVTM and CDR2 ANQGSEA. There are 17 residues in the CDR3. J was trimmed by 2 bases and V by 2 bases; bases with no gene match: 15. Here the CDR3 reads CSVESPEGGKGAYEQYF. The CDR3 nucleotides are TGCAGCGTTGAATCCCCCGAAGGGGGCAAGGGAGCCTACGAGCAGTACTTC.

The gene calls are TRBV7-6 and TRBJ2-6, with a weak D call TRBD2 (6 bases). Germline V gene data show CDR1 as SGHVS and CDR2 as FNYEAQ. The CDR3 has 19 amino acids. V was trimmed by 3 bases and J by 4 bases, leaving 22 bases between them. Here the CDR3 reads CASSLGAGPRSSGANVLTF. Here the CDR3 DNA reads TGTGCCAGCAGCTTGGGCGCGGGACCCCGAAGTTCGGGGGCCAACGTCCTGACTTTC.

The table lists this clonotype with many counts. The chain links TRBV19 to TRBJ2-3; D gene ambiguous. The V end lost 5 bases, the J end lost 3 bases, and 15 bases lay between the germline ends. This CDR3 is 15 amino acids long. The germline V gene encodes CDR1 LNHDA and CDR2 SQIVND (reference sequence). In DNA, the CDR3 is TGTGCCAGTAGTGTCCGGGCCCTCGGGACAGATACGCAGTATTTT. Translated, it gives CASSVRALGTDTQYF.

This clonotype appeared many times. V gene TRBV20-1 combines with J gene TRBJ2-3, with 8 bases aligning to TRBD2. The CDR3 consists of 14 residues. Unmatched junction bases numbered 2, after V lost 1 base and J lost 2 bases. Germline V gives CDR1 DFQATT, CDR2 SNEGSKA (reference sequence). The CDR3: CSARAGGYTDTQYF. CDR3 in DNA: TGCAGTGCTAGAGCGGGAGGGTACACAGATACGCAGTATTTT.

The genes are TRBV20-1 and TRBJ2-7, with D possibly called TRBD1 or TRBD2 (5 bases each). This CDR3 is built from 12 residues. Trimming left V 5 bases short and J 1 base short, with 9 bases between. CDR1 is DFQATT, CDR2 SNEGSKA, per germline (reference sequence). This chain's CDR3 is CSARDGSYEQYF. DNA of the CDR3: TGCAGTGCTCGGGACGGTTCCTACGAGCAGTACTTC.

This clonotype was recorded at least ten times. The chain is built from TRBV7-2 and TRBJ1-5; D is unclear. The V end lost 1 base, the J end lost 1 base, and 8 bases lay between the germline ends. Germline loops: CDR1 SGHTA, CDR2 FQGNSA. The CDR3 has 15 amino acids. The CDR3 region has the DNA TGTGCCAGCAGCTTAGAAGGGTCCAGCAATCAGCCCCAGCATTTT. Translation gives CASSLEGSSNQPQHF.

The J gene is TRBJ2-7, the V gene TRBV20-1; tentative D call: TRBD1 (6 bases). The CDR3 has 15 amino acids. Germline lookup yields CDR1 DFQATT and CDR2 SNEGSKA (reference sequence). The V end was cut by 5 bases, the J end by 7 bases, with 24 bases between. The CDR3 sequence: CSALTYTGKKGEQYF. The CDR3, as DNA: TGCAGTGCTCTTACATATACAGGGAAGAAGGGGGAGCAGTACTTC.